These 24 T cell receptor beta chains were sequenced from one sample in a study of cytomegalovirus exposure and HLA in healthy donors. Amplification used 60 Vbeta primers and 13 Jbeta primers. Clones were read by immunoSEQ multiplex PCR, and TCRdb kept only the in-frame ones, dropping some. The sample has over 150,000 clones; 80% are singletons. The sequenced sample was PBMCs. Source of these receptors: a man younger than 45 in good health and CMV-seronegative.

The chain recombines TRBV7-2 with TRBJ2-7; tentatively, D is TRBD2 (5 bases). V gave up 2 bases and J gave up 0 bases, with 11 bases separating them. CDR1 and CDR2 (germline): SGHTA, FQGNSA. This CDR3 is built from 15 residues. As DNA, the CDR3 is TGTGCCAGCAGCTTAACCCGCGGAGGCTCCTACGAGCAGTACTTC. Protein product: CASSLTRGGSYEQYF.

This clone appeared once. The J gene is TRBJ2-3, the V gene TRBV28; D may be TRBD2 (7 bases). The CDR3 spans 15 residues. Trimming stripped 6 bases from V and 6 bases from J, with 19 bases between. The germline CDR1 and CDR2 sequences are MDHEN and SYDVKM. CDR3 in DNA: TGTGCCAGCAGAGGAGGGGGGGCGAGCCGGGATACGCAGTATTTT. Translated: CASRGGGASRDTQYF.

V usage is TRBV4-3 and J usage is TRBJ1-1, with a weak D call TRBD1 (6 bases). The CDR3 has 15 amino acids. Per the germline V gene, CDR1 is LGHNA and CDR2 is YSLEER. V was shortened by 3 bases and J by 1 base, with 12 bases between the two germline ends. CDR3 DNA sequence: TGCGCCAGCAGCCACGCACAGGGAAGGAACACTGAAGCTTTCTTT. The encoded protein is CASSHAQGRNTEAFF.

This rearrangement joins TRBV9 to TRBJ2-3, with D maybe TRBD2 (6 bases). Germline values: CDR1 SGDLS, CDR2 YYNGEE. This CDR3 contains 14 residues. Deletions cut 4 bases from V and 0 bases from J, with 9 bases between. The CDR3 region is CASSPRGSTDTQYF. The CDR3 region has the DNA TGTGCCAGCAGCCCCCGGGGGAGCACAGATACGCAGTATTTT.

The DNA of the CDR3 is TGCAGTGCGATGAGGCGGTACGAGCAGTACTTC. Amino acids: CSAMRRYEQYF. The genes are TRBV20-1 and TRBJ2-7; D gene ambiguous. CDR1 and CDR2 (germline): DFQATT, SNEGSKA (reference sequence). CDR3 length: 11 amino acids. Trimming cost V 6 bases and J 4 bases, with 10 bases left between them.

J is TRBJ2-5 and V is TRBV2, with TRBD1 identical over 9 bases. The end of the DNA is better explained by TRBJ2-7, so the J call may be wrong. CDR1 SNHLY and CDR2 FYNNEI come from the germline V gene. This CDR3 comprises 14 residues. CDR3 sequence reads: CATVTGGPSYEQYF. The CDR3 DNA follows: TGTGCCACCGTTACAGGGGGCCCCTCCTACGAGCAGTACTTC.

The chain carries TRBV2 and TRBJ2-3; the D is unclear. CDR1 is SNHLY and CDR2 is FYNNEI in the germline V gene. The V and J ends lost 1 base and 2 bases respectively, with 13 bases between them. The CDR3 is 16 amino acids. The CDR3 is CASSEVLALVTDTQYF. The CDR3 DNA follows: TGTGCCAGCAGTGAAGTTCTTGCGCTTGTCACAGATACGCAGTATTTT. Looking up the rest from reference TRBV2 and TRBJ2-3 gives the full variable domain: EPEVTQTPSHQVTQMGQEVILRCVPISNHLYFYWYRQILGQKVEFLVSFYNNEISEKSEIFDDQFSVERPDGSNFTLKIRSTKLEDSAMYFCASSEVLALVTDTQYFGPGTRLTVL.

The chain is built from TRBV19 and TRBJ1-5, with TRBD1 as a possible D gene (6 bases). Germline assignment: CDR1 LNHDA and CDR2 SQIVND (reference sequence). This CDR3 comprises 13 residues. V was shortened by 10 bases and J by 0 bases, with 10 bases between the two germline ends. The CDR3 bases are TGTGCCACTCGGGACACTAGCAATCAGCCCCAGCATTTT. It yields the protein CATRDTSNQPQHF.

V is TRBV7-3 and J is TRBJ1-5; no firm D call. This CDR3 contains 13 residues. With 4 bases removed from V and 6 bases from J, the gap between germline ends came to 10 bases. Germline loops: CDR1 SGHTA, CDR2 FQGTGA. The DNA for the CDR3 is TGTGCCAGCAGCTCTGGAGGTAGTCAGCCCCAGCATTTT. It specifies CASSSGGSQPQHF.

V gene TRBV7-9 combines with J gene TRBJ2-3, with D maybe TRBD2 (5 bases). The CDR3 is 14 residues long. Germline V gene lookup returns CDR1 SEHNR and CDR2 FQNEAQ (reference sequence). Trimming pared 2 bases from V and 5 bases from J, leaving 11 bases between. CDR3 residues: CASSLTPREDTQYF. The CDR3 nucleotides read TGTGCCAGCAGCTTAACTCCCCGGGAAGATACGCAGTATTTT.

The sample holds a few counts of this clone. The rearrangement joins TRBV5-1 to TRBJ1-1; 7 bases match TRBD1. CDR1 and CDR2 from the germline V gene are SGHRS and YFSETQ. The CDR3 runs 14 residues. V shed 0 bases, J shed 7 bases, and the junction held 6 bases outside the gene matches. For the CDR3, the DNA is TGCGCCAGCAGCTTGGGGGCAGGGGGAAGTGAAGCTTTCTTT. Amino acids: CASSLGAGGSEAFF.

The CDR3 coding sequence is TGTGCCAGCAGCTTTGACAGGGGATTCGCTGAAGCTTTCTTT. It codes for CASSFDRGFAEAFF. The chain couples TRBV5-6 to TRBJ1-1; 8 bases align to TRBD1. This CDR3 has 14 residues. Losses at the gene ends were 2 bases for V and 6 bases for J; bases not matched to a gene: 6. Per germline, CDR1 SGHDT and CDR2 YYEEEE.

The V and J genes are TRBV7-2 and TRBJ2-5, with D perhaps matching TRBD1 (6 bases). V lost 1 base to trimming and J lost 7 bases, with 13 bases between them. This CDR3 contains 14 residues. The germline CDR1 and CDR2 sequences are SGHTA and FQGNSA. The chain's CDR3 is CASSLDRDLRTQYF. The CDR3 coding sequence is TGTGCCAGCAGCTTAGACAGGGACCTCCGGACCCAGTACTTC.

V and J are TRBV11-1 and TRBJ2-3; unclear D gene. In germline, CDR1 is SGHAT, CDR2 FQDESV (reference sequence). The CDR3 is 13 residues long. V lost 2 bases to trimming and J lost 0 bases, with 3 bases between them. CDR3 DNA: TGTGCCAGCAGCTTACCAAGCACAGATACGCAGTATTTT. As protein: CASSLPSTDTQYF.

This chain links TRBV9 with TRBJ2-7, with TRBD1 identical over 7 bases. The CDR3 loop spans 16 amino acids. CDR1 is SGDLS and CDR2 is YYNGEE in the germline V gene. The V segment lost 0 bases and the J segment 5 bases; nucleotides outside the gene matches: 11. The CDR3 DNA reads TGTGCCAGCAGCGTAGGACTCCATGGGACAGAGGACGAGCAGTACTTC. This encodes CASSVGLHGTEDEQYF.

The chain carries TRBV4-1 and TRBJ2-1, with D unclear. Germline loops: CDR1 MGHRA, CDR2 YSYEKL. The CDR3 sequence is 17 residues long. V was clipped by 4 bases and J by 2 bases, with 18 bases between them. CDR3 loop: CASSPLRGYKPYNEQFF. DNA for the CDR3: TGCGCCAGCAGCCCCCTCCGAGGTTATAAACCCTACAATGAGCAGTTCTTC.

This clone was recorded once. The chain uses TRBV6-5 and TRBJ2-7; no clear D gene. The CDR3 sequence is 14 residues long. Per the germline V gene, CDR1 is MNHEY and CDR2 is SVGAGI. Trimming removed 2 bases at V and 2 bases at J, with 10 bases between. CDR3 loop: CASSYPGPPYEQYF. CDR3 nucleotides: TGTGCCAGCAGTTACCCCGGTCCTCCCTACGAGCAGTACTTC.

V gene TRBV7-8 combines with J gene TRBJ2-7, with TRBD1 identical over 7 bases. Germline assignment: CDR1 SGHVS and CDR2 FQNEAQ. The CDR3 runs 16 residues. Trimming cost V 5 bases and J 0 bases; bases outside gene matches: 10. CDR3 residues: CASSKGTAQSSYEQYF. The CDR3 DNA follows: TGTGCCAGCAGCAAGGGGACAGCCCAAAGCTCCTACGAGCAGTACTTC.

The CDR3 DNA follows: TGTGCCAGCTCACCACCCGGCGGGAGGATAGACAATGAGCAGTTCTTC. It codes for CASSPPGGRIDNEQFF. V gene TRBV18 combines with J gene TRBJ2-1, with 8 positions matching TRBD2. CDR3 length: 16 residues. Germline trimming cut 0 bases from V and 5 bases from J; bases unmatched to any gene: 6. Germline loops: CDR1 KGHSH, CDR2 LQKENI.

J is TRBJ2-7 and V is TRBV6-1; TRBD2 aligns across 13 bases. The CDR3 length is 15 residues. Germline values: CDR1 MNHNS, CDR2 SASEGT. With 6 bases clipped from V and 3 bases from J, the junction kept 5 bases outside the gene matches. CDR3 region: CASREGLAGLYEQYF. In nucleotides, the CDR3 is TGTGCCAGCAGGGAGGGACTAGCGGGGCTCTACGAGCAGTACTTC.

This clone has more than one count but fewer than ten. The chain has TRBV9 and TRBJ2-7; 9 bases are shared with TRBD2. The CDR3 spans 15 residues. CDR1 and CDR2 (germline): SGDLS, YYNGEE. Trimming took 5 bases from V and 6 from J; bases not matched to a gene: 12. Written as DNA, the CDR3 is TGTGCCAGCAGGCCGGCGGGGGGGCCCCTAACCGAGCAGTACTTC. Its protein is CASRPAGGPLTEQYF.

The rearrangement links TRBV7-3 to TRBJ2-1; TRBD2 agrees at 14 bases. This CDR3 region has 16 residues. V dropped 5 bases and J dropped 7; count of bases not matched to a gene: 7. Germline V gene lookup returns CDR1 SGHTA and CDR2 FQGTGA. CDR3 sequence (DNA): TGTGCCAGCAGCACCCCGGGGACTAGCGGGAGTAATGAGCAGTTCTTC. Residues: CASSTPGTSGSNEQFF.

The V call is TRBV28, the J call TRBJ2-6; TRBD2 matches at 8 bases. V lost 7 bases to trimming and J lost 2 bases; unmatched junction nucleotides: 4. The CDR3 extends over 15 amino acids. Looked up from germline, CDR1 is MDHEN and CDR2 is SYDVKM. CDR3 in amino acids: CASTRGGAGANVLTF. The CDR3, as DNA: TGTGCCAGCACCCGGGGGGGGGCTGGGGCCAACGTCCTGACTTTC.

This sequence joins TRBV10-3 and TRBJ1-1; tentatively, D is TRBD1 (6 bases). V was trimmed by 6 bases and J by 5 bases, leaving 16 bases between them. Germline CDR1 and CDR2: ENHRY and SYGVKD. The CDR3 runs 14 residues. The CDR3 nucleotides read TGTGCCATCAGCTACTACAGGGCCGGGACTGAAGCTTTCTTT. Encoded protein: CAISYYRAGTEAFF.